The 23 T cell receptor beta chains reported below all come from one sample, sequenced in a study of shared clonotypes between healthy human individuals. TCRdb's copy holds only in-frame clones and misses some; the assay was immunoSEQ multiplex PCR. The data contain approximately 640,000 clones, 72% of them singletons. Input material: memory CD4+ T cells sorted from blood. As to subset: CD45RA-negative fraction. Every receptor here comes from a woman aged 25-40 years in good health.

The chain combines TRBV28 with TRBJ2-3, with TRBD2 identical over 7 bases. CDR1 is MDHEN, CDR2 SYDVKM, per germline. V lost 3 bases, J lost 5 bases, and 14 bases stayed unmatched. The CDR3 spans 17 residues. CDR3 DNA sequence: TGTGCCAGCAGTTTCGGGGCAGGCGCGGGAGAACTAGATACGCAGTATTTT. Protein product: CASSFGAGAGELDTQYF.

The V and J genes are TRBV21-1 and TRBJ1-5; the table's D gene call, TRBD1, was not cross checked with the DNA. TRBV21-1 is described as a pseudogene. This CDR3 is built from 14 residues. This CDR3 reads CASSKASQIQPQHF. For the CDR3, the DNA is TGTGCCAGCAGCAAAGCCTCCCAGATACAGCCCCAGCATTTT.

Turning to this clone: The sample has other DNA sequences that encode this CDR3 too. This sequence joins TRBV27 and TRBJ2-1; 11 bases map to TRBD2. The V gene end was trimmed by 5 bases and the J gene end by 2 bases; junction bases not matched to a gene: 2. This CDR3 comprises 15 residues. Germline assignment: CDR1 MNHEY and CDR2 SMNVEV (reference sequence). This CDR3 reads CASSLSGRAYNEQFF. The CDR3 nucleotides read TGTGCCAGCAGTCTTAGCGGGAGGGCCTACAATGAGCAGTTCTTC.

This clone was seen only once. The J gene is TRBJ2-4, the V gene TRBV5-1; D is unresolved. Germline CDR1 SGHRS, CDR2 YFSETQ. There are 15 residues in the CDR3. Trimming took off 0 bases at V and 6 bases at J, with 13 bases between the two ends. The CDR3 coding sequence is TGCGCCAGCAGCTTGGATGGTAGCTCCCCAAACATTCAGTACTTC. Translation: CASSLDGSSPNIQYF. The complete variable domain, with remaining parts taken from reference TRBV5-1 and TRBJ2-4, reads KAGVTQTPRYLIKTRGQQVTLSCSPISGHRSVSWYQQTPGQGLQFLFEYFSETQRNKGNFPGRFSGRQFSNSRSEMNVSTLELGDSALYLCASSLDGSSPNIQYFGAGTRLSVL.

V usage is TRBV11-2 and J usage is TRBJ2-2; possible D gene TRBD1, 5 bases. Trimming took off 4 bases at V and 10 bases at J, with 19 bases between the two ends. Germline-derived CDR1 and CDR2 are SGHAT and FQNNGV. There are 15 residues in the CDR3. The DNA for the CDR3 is TGTGCCAGCAGCTCCCCTAGGGGCGTACCCGAGGAGCTGTTTTTT. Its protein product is CASSSPRGVPEELFF.

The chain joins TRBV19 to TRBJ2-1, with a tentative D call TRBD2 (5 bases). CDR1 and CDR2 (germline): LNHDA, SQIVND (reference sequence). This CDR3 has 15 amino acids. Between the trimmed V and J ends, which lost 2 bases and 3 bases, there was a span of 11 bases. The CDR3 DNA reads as TGTGCCAGTAGTATAAAAGGGAGAGACTACAATGAGCAGTTCTTC. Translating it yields CASSIKGRDYNEQFF.

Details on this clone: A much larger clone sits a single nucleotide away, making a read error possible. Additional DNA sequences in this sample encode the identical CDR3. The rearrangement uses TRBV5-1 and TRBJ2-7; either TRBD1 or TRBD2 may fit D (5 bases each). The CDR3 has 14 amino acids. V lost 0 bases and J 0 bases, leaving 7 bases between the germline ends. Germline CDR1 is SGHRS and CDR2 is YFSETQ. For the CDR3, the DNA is TGCGCCAGCAGCTTGGGGGACGGCTCCTACGAGCAGTACTTC. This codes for CASSLGDGSYEQYF. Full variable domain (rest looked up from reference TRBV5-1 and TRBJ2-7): KAGVTQTPRYLIKTRGQQVTLSCSPISGHRSVSWYQQTPGQGLQFLFEYFSETQRNKGNFPGRFSGRQFSNSRSEMNVSTLELGDSALYLCASSLGDGSYEQYFGPGTRLTVT.

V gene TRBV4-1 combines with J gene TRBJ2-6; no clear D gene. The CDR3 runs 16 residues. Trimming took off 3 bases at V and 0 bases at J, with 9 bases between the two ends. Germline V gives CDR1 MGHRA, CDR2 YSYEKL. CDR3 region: CASSQAGSSGANVLTF. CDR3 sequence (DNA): TGCGCCAGCAGCCAGGCAGGTTCCTCTGGGGCCAACGTCCTGACTTTC.

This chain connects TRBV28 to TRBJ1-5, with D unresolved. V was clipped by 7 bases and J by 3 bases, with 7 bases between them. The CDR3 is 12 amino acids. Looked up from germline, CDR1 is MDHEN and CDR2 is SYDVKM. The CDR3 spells CASTDTNQPQHF. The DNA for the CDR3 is TGTGCCAGCACAGACACCAATCAGCCCCAGCATTTT.

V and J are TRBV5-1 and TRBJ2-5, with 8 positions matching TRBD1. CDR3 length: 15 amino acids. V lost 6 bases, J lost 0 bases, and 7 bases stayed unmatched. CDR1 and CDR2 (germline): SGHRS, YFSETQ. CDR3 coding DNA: TGCGCCAGCACCCGACAGGGGATGTACCAAGAGACCCAGTACTTC. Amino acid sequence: CASTRQGMYQETQYF.

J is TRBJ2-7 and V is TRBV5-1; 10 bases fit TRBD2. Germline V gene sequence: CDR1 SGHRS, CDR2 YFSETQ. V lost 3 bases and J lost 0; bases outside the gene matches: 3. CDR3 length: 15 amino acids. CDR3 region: CASSSLAGYSYEQYF. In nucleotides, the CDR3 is TGCGCCAGCAGCTCACTAGCGGGGTACTCCTACGAGCAGTACTTC.

The CDR3 is CASTSLAGANEQFF. The DNA for the CDR3 is TGTGCCAGCACTTCCCTAGCGGGAGCCAATGAGCAGTTCTTC. The rearrangement joins TRBV2 to TRBJ2-1, with 10 bases identical to TRBD2. Germline trimming cut 7 bases from V and 6 bases from J; bases unmatched to any gene: 6. This CDR3 spans 14 amino acids. Germline CDR1 and CDR2: SNHLY and FYNNEI.

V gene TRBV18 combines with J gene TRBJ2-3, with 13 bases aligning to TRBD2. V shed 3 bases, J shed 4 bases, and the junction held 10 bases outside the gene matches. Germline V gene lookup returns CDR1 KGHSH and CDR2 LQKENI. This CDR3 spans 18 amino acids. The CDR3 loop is CASSPRLAGGVMPDTQYF. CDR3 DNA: TGTGCCAGCTCACCCCGACTAGCGGGAGGCGTTATGCCAGATACGCAGTATTTT.

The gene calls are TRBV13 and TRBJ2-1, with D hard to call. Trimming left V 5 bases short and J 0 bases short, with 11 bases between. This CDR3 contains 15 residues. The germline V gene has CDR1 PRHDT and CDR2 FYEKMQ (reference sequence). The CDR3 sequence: CASSLRRSSYNEQFF. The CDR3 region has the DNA TGTGCCAGCAGCCTTCGACGGAGCTCCTACAATGAGCAGTTCTTC.

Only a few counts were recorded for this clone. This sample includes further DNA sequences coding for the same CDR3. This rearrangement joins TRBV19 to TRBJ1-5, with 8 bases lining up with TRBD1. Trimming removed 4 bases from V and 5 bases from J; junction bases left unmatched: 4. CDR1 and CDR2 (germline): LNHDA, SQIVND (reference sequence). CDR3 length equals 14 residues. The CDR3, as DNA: TGTGCCAGTAGTACCGGACAGGGCTATCAGCCCCAGCATTTT. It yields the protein CASSTGQGYQPQHF.

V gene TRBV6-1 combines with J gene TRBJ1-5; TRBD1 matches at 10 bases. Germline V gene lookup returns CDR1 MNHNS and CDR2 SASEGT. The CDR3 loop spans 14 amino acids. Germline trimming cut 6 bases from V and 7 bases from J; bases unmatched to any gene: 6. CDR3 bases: TGTGCCAGCAGACCGGGACAGGGGTACCAGCCCCAGCATTTT. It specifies CASRPGQGYQPQHF.

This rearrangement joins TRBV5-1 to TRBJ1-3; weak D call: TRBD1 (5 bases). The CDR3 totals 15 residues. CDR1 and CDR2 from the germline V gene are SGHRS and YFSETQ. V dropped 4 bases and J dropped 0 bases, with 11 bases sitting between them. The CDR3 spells CASSQTANSGNTIYF. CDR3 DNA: TGCGCCAGCAGCCAGACAGCCAACTCTGGAAACACCATATATTTT.

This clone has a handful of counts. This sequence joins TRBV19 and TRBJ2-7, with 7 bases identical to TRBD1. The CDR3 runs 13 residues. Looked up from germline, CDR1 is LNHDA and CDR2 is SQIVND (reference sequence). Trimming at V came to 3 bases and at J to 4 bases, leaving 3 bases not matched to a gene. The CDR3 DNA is TGTGCCAGTAGTATGGCAGGGGGATACGAGCAGTACTTC. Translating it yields CASSMAGGYEQYF.

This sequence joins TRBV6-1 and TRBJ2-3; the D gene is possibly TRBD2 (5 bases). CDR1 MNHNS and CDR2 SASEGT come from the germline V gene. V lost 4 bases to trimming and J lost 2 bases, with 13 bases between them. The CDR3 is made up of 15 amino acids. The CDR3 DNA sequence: TGTGCCAGCAGTGGGGCAGCGGCCAACACAGATACGCAGTATTTT. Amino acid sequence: CASSGAAANTDTQYF.

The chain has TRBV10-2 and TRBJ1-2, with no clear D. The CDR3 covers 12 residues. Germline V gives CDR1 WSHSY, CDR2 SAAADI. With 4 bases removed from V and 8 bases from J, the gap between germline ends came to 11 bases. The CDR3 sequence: CASSGEGRGYTF. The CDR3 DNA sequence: TGCGCCAGCAGTGGGGAGGGCCGGGGCTACACCTTC.

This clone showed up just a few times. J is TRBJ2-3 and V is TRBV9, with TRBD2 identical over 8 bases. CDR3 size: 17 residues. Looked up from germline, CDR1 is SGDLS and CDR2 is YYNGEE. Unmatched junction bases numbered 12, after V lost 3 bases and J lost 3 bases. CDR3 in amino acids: CASSAGRTSGTTDTQYF. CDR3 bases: TGTGCCAGCAGCGCCGGACGTACTAGCGGCACTACAGATACGCAGTATTTT. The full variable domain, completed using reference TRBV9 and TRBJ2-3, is DSGVTQTPKHLITATGQRVTLRCSPRSGDLSVYWYQQSLDQGLQFLIQYYNGEERAKGNILERFSAQQFPDLHSELNLSSLELGDSALYFCASSAGRTSGTTDTQYFGPGTRLTVL.

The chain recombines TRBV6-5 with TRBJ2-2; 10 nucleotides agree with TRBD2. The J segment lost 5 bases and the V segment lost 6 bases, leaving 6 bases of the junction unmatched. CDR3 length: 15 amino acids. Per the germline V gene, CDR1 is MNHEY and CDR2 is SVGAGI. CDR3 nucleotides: TGTGCCAGCAGCCCGGGACTAGCGTGGACCGGGGAGCTGTTTTTT. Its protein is CASSPGLAWTGELFF.

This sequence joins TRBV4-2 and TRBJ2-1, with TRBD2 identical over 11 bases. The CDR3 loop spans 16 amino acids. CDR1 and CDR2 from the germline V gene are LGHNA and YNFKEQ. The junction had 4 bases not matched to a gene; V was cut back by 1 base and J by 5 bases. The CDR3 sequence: CASSQGTSGPDNEQFF. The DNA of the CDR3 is TGTGCCAGCAGCCAAGGGACTAGCGGGCCCGACAATGAGCAGTTCTTC.